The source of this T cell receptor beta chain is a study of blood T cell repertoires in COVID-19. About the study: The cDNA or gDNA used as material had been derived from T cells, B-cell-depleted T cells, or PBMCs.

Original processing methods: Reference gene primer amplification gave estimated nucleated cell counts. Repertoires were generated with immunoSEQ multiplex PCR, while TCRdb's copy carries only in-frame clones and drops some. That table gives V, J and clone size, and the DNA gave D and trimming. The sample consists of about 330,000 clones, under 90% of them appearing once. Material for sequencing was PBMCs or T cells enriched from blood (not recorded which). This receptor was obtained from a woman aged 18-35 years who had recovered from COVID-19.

CDR3 loop: CASSPGLAANEQFF. CDR3 DNA: TGTGCCAGCAGCCCCGGACTAGCAGCTAATGAGCAGTTCTTC. The chain employs TRBV11-3 and TRBJ2-1; 8 bases line up with TRBD2. With V trimmed by 5 bases and J by 7 bases, 7 bases remained unmatched. Germline V lookup: CDR1 SGHNT, CDR2 YENEEA. The CDR3 spans 14 residues.